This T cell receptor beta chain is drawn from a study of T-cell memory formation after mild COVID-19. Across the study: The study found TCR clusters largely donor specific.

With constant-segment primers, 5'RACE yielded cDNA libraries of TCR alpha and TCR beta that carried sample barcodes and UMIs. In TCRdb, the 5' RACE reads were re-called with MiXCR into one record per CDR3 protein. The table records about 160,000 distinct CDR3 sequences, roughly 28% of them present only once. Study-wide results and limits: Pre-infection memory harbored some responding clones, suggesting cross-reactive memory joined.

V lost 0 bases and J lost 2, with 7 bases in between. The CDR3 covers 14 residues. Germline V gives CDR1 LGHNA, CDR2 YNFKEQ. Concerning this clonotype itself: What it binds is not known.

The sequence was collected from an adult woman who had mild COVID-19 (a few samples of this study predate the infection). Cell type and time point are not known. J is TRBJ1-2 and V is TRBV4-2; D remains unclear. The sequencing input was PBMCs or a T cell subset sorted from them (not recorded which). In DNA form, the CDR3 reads TGTGCCAGCAGCCAAGATTCAACAAACTATGGCTACACCTTC. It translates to CASSQDSTNYGYTF.